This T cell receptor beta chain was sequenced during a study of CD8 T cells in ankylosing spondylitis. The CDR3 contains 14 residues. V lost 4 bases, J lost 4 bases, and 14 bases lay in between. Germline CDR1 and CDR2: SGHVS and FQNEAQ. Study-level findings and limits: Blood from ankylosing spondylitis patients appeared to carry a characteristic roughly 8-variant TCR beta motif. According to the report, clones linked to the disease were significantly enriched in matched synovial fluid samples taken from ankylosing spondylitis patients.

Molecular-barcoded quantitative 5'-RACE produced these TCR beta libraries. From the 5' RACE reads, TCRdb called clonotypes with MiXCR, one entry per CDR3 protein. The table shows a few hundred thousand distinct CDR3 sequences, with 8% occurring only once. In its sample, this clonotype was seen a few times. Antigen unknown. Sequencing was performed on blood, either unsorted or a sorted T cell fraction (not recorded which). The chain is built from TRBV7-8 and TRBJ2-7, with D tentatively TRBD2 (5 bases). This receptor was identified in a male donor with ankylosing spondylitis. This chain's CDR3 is CASSSFMRAYEQYF. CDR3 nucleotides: TGTGCCAGCAGCTCCTTTATGCGGGCATACGAGCAGTACTTC. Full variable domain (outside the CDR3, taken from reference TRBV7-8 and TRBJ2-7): GAGVSQSPRYKVAKRGQDVALRCDPISGHVSLFWYQQALGQGPEFLTYFQNEAQLDKSGLPSDRFFAERPEGSVSTLKIQRTQQEDSAVYLCASSSFMRAYEQYFGPGTRLTVT.